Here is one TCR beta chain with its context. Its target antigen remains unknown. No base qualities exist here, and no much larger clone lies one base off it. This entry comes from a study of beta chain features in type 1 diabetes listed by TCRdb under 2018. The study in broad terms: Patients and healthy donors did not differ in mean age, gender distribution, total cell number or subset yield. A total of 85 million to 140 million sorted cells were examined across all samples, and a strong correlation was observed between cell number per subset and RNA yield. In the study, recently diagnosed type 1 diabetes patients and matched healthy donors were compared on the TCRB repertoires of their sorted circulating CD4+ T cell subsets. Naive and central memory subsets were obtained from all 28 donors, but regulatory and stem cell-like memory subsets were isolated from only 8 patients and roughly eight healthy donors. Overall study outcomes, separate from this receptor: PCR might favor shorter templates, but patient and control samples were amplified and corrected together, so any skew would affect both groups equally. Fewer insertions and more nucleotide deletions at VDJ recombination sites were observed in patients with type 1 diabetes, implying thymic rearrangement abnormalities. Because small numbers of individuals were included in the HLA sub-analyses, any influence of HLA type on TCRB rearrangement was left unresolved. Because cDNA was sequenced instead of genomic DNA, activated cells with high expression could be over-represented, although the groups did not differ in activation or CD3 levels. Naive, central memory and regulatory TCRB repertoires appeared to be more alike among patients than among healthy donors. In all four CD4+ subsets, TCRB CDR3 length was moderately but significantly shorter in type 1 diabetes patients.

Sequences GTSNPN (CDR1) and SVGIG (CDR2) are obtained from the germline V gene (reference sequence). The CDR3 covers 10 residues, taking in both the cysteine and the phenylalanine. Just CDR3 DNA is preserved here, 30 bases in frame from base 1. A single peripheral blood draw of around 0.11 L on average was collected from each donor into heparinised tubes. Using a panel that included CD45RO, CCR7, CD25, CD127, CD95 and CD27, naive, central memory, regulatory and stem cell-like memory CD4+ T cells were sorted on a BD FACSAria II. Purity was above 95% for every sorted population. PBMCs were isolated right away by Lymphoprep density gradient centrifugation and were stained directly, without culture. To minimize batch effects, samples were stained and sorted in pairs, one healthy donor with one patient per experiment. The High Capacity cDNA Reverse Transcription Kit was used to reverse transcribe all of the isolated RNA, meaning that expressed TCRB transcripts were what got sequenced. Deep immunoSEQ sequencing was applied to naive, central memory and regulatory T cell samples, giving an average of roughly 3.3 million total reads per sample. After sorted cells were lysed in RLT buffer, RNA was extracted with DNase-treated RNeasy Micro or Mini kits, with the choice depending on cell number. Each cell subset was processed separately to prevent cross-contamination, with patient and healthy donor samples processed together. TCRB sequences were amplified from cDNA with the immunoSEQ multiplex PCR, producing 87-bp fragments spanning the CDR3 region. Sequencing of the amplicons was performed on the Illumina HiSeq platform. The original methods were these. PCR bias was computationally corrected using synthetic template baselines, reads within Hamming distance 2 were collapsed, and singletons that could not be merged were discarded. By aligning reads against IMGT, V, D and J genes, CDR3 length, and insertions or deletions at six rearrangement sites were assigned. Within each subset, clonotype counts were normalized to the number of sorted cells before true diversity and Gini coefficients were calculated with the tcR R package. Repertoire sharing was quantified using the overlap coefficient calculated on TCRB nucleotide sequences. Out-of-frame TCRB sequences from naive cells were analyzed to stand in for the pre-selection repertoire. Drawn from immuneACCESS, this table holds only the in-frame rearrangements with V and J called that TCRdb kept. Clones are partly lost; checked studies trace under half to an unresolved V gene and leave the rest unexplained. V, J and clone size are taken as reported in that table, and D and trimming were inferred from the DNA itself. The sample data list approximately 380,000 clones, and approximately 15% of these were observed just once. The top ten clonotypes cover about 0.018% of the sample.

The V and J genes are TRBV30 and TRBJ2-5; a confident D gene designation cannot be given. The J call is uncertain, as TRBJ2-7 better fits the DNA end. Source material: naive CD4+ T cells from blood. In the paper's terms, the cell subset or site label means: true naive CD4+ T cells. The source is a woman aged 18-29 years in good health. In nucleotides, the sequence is TGTGCCTGGTCCGGGTACGAGCAGTACTTC. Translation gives CAWSGYEQYF.